This T cell receptor beta chain was retrieved from a study of response to subunit inactivated influenza vaccine. Study-level findings and limits: Every seasonal influenza vaccination brings in few new T cells, the authors suggested.

About this clonotype: Its antigen is undetermined.

TCRdb re-analysed the RT-PCR reads in MiXCR, keeping a single row per CDR3 protein. Found here are some 850,000 distinct CDR3 sequences, roughly 18% of them singletons; the top ten hold 11%. The germline V gene has CDR1 SGHAT and CDR2 FQNNGV. V lost 5 bases to trimming and J lost 5 bases; unmatched junction nucleotides: 26. CDR3 length equals 20 residues. The chain recombines TRBV11-2 with TRBJ2-5; 7 positions match TRBD2. The source was PBMCs from blood, collected about 5 days after vaccination. The clonotype originates from a man aged 45-65 years who received an inactivated influenza vaccine. CDR3 nucleotide sequence: TGTGCCAGCAGCGCGGACCCGTGGACCAGAGACTTAAGGGGAGGGGAGACCCAGTACTTC. It encodes CASSADPWTRDLRGGETQYF.